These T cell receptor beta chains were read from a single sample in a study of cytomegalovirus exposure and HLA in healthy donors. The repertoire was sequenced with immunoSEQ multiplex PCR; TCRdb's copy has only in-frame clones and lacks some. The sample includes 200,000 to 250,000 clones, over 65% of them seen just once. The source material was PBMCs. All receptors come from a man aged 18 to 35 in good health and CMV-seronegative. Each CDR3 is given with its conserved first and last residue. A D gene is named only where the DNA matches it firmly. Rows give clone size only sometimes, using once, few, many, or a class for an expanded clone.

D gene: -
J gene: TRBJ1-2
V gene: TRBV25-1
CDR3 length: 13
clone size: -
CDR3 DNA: TGTGCCAGCAGTGGCACAGGGAGTAATGGCTACACCTTC
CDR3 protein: CASSGTGSNGYTF

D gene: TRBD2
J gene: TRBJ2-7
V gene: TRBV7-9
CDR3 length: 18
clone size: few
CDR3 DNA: TGTGCCAGCAGCTTAGCGCCACTAGCGGGAGGGATGGCCTACGAGCAGTACTTC
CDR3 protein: CASSLAPLAGGMAYEQYF

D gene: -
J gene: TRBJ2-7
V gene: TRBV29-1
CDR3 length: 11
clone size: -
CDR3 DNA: TGCAGCGTTGCCAGGGGTAACGAGCAGTACTTC
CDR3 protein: CSVARGNEQYF

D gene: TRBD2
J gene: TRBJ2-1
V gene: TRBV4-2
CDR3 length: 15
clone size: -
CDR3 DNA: TGTGCCAGCAGCGCGCGACTAGCGGGAGGGGATGAGCAGTTCTTC
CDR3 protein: CASSARLAGGDEQFF

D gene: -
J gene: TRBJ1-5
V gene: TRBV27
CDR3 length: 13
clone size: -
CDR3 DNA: TGTGCCAGCACACAGGGTGTCAATCAGCCCCAGCATTTT
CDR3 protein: CASTQGVNQPQHF

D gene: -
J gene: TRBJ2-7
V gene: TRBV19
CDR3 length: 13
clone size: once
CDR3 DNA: TGTGCCAGTAGTAAGGCTAGCTCCTACGAGCAGTACTTC
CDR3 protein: CASSKASSYEQYF

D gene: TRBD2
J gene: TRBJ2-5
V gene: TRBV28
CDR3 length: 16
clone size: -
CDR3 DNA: TGTGCCAGCAGACCAGGAATAGCGGGAGGTGAAGAGACCCAGTACTTC
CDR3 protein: CASRPGIAGGEETQYF

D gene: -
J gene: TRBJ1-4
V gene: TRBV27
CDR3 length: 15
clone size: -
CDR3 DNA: TGTGCCAGCAGTTTGTGGCAGGGTGGGAATGAAAAACTGTTTTTT
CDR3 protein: CASSLWQGGNEKLFF

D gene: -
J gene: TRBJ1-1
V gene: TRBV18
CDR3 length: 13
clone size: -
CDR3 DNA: TGTGCCAGCTCACCGGGCCCGAACACTGAAGCTTTCTTT
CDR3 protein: CASSPGPNTEAFF

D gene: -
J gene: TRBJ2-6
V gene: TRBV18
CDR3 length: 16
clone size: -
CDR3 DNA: TGTGCCAGCTCACCACTCCCGAGCTCTGGGGCCAACGTCCTGACTTTC
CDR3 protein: CASSPLPSSGANVLTF

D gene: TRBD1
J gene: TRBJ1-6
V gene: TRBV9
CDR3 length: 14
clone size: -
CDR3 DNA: TGTGCCAGCAGCCCGGGACAGGGAGGTTCACCCCTCCACTTT
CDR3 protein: CASSPGQGGSPLHF

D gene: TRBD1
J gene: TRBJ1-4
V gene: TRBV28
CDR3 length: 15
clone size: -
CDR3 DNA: TGTGCCAGCAGTTTAACCGGGACAGCTAATGAAAAACTGTTTTTT
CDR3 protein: CASSLTGTANEKLFF

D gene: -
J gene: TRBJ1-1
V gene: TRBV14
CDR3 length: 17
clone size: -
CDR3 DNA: TGTGCCAGCAGCCAAGATCGGGGGGTGGTTCGGCACACTGAAGCTTTCTTT
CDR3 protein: CASSQDRGVVRHTEAFF

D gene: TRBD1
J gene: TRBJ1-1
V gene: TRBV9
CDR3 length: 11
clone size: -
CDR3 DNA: TGTGCCAGCAGAGGACAGGGGCGAACTTTCTTT
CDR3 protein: CASRGQGRTFF

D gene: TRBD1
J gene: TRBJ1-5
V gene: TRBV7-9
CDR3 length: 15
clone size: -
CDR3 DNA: TGTGCCAGCAGTTCGACAGGGGGGAGCAATCAGCCCCAGCATTTT
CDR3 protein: CASSSTGGSNQPQHF

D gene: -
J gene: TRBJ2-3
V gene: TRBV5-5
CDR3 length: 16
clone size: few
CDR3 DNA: TGTGCCAGCAGCTTTTTGGTCAGTCCCCTCCCAGATACGCAGTATTTT
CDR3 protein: CASSFLVSPLPDTQYF

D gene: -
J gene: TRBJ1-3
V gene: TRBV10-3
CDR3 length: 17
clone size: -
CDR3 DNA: TGTGCCATCAGTGAGTGGTCGGGGACTTACTCTGGAAACACCATATATTTT
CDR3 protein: CAISEWSGTYSGNTIYF

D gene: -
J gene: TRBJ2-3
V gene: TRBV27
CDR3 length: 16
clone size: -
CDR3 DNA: TGTGCCAGCAGATCAATACAGGGCTGGGGCACAGATACGCAGTATTTT
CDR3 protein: CASRSIQGWGTDTQYF

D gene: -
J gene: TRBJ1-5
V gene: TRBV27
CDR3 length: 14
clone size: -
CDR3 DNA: TGTGCCAGCAGTTTAAGGCCGGGGAATCAGCCCCAGCATTTT
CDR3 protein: CASSLRPGNQPQHF

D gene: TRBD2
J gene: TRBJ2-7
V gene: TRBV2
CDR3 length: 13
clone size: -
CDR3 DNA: TGTGCCAGCGGGCTAGCGGGAGCCTACGAGCAGTACTTC
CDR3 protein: CASGLAGAYEQYF

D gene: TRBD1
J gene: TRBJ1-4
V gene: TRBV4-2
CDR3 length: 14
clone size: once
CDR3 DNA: TGTGCCAGCAGTGCAGGGGGAAGCAGGGAAAAACTGTTTTTT
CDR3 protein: CASSAGGSREKLFF

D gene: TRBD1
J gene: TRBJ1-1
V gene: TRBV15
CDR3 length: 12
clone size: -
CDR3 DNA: TGTGCCACCCGGGACAGGTTCACTGGAGCTTTCTTT
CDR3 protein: CATRDRFTGAFF

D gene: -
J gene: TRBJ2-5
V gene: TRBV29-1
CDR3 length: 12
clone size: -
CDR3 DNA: TGCAGCGTTGAAGTGGCCCAAGAGACCCAGTACTTC
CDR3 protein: CSVEVAQETQYF

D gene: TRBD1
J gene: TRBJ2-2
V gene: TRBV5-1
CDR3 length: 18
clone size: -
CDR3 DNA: TGCGCCAGCAGCTTGCTGGACAGGGGGAGATCGAACACCGGGGAGCTGTTTTTT
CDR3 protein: CASSLLDRGRSNTGELFF

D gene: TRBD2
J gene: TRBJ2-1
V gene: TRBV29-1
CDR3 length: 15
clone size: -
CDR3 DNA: TGCAGCGTTTGGAAGCGGGAGGGCAGCTACAATGAGCAGTTCTTC
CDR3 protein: CSVWKREGSYNEQFF

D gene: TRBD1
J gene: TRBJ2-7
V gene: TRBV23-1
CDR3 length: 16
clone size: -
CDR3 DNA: TGCGCCAGCAGTCAATCTCGGGACAGGGTATGTTACGAGCAGTACTTC
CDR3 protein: CASSQSRDRVCYEQYF

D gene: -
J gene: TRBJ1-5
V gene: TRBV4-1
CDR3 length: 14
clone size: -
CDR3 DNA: TGCGCCAGCAGCCAAGAGTCCCTAAACCAGCCCCAGCATTTT
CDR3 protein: CASSQESLNQPQHF

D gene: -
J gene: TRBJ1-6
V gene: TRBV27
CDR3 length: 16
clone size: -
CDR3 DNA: TGTGCCAGCAGTTACGGTTGGAGGGCCTATAATTCACCCCTCCACTTT
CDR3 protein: CASSYGWRAYNSPLHF

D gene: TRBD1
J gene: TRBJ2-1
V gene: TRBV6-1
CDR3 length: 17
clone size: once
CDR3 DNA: TGTGCCAGCAGTGAAGCAGGGGGCCGTTTATCCTACAATGAGCAGTTCTTC
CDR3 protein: CASSEAGGRLSYNEQFF

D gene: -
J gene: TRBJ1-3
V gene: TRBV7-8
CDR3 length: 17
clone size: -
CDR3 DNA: TGTGCCAGCAGCTTAGTGTCAGGAACCTTCTCTGGAAACACCATATATTTT
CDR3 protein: CASSLVSGTFSGNTIYF

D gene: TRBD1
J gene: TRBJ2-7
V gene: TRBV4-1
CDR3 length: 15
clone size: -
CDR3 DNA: TGCGCCAGCAGCAAGGGGACAGGGGAGAACTACGAGCAGTACTTC
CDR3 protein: CASSKGTGENYEQYF

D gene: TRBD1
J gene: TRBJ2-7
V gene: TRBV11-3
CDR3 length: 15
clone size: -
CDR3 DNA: TGTGCCAGCAGCTTGGGCGGACAGGGTATCTACGAGCAGTACTTC
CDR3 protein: CASSLGGQGIYEQYF

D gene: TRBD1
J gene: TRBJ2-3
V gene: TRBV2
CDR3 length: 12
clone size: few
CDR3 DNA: TGTGCCAGCAGACAGGGGACAGATACGCAGTATTTT
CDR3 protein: CASRQGTDTQYF

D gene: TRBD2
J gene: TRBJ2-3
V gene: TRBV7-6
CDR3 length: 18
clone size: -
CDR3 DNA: TGTGCCAGCAGCAATAACCCCAGACTAGCGGGAAACACAGATACGCGGTATTTT
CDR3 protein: CASSNNPRLAGNTDTRYF

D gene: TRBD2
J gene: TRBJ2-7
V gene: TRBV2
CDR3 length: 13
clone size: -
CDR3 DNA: TGTGCCAGCGGCCGGGCGGGAGTTTACGAGCAGTACTTC
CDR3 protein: CASGRAGVYEQYF

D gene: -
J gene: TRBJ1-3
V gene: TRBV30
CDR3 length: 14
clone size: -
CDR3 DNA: TGTGCCTGGAGTGCGTCGAGCTCTGGAAACACCATATATTTT
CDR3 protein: CAWSASSSGNTIYF

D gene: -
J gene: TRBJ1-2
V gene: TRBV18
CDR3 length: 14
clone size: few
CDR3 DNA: TGTGCCAGCTCACCCCAGGGATCGGGGGACGGCTACACCTTC
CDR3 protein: CASSPQGSGDGYTF

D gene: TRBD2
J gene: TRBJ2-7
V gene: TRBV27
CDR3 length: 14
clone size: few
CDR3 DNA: TGTGCCAGCAGTTTATTTGGCGGGAGTGACGAGCAGTACTTC
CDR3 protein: CASSLFGGSDEQYF

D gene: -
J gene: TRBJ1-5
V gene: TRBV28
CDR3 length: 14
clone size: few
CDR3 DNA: TGTGCCAGCAGGTCCCCGACAGGCAATCAGCCCCAGCATTTT
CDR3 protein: CASRSPTGNQPQHF

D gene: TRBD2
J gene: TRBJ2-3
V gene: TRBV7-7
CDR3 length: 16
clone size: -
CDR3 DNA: TGTGCTAGCAGCTTAGTTGCGGGAGGAAGCACAGATACGCAGTATTTT
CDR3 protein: CASSLVAGGSTDTQYF

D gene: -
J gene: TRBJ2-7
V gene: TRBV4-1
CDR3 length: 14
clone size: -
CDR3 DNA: TGCGCCAGCAGCCAAGTGGCGGGAACTTACGAGCAGTACTTC
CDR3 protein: CASSQVAGTYEQYF

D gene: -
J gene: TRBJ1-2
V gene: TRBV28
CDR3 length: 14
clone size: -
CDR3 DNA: TGTGCCAGCAGTTTGGTCGGCAGCCCGGAGGGCTACACCTTC
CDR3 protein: CASSLVGSPEGYTF

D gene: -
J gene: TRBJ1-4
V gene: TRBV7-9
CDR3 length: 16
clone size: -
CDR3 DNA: TGTGCCAGCAGCTTCGGCAGGGGAGAAAGGAGTGAAAAACTGTTTTTT
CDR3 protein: CASSFGRGERSEKLFF

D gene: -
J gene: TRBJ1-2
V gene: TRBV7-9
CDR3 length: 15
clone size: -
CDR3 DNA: TGTGCCAGCAGCTTGGTGGACAGTACTAACTATGGCTACACCTTC
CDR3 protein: CASSLVDSTNYGYTF

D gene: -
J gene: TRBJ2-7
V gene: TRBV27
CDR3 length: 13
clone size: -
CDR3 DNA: TGTGCCAGCAGTTTCACTCCTACCTACGAGCAGTACTTC
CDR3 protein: CASSFTPTYEQYF

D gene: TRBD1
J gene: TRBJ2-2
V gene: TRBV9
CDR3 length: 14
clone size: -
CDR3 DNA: TGTGCCAGCAGCAAGGGACAGCACACCGGGGAGCTGTTTTTT
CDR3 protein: CASSKGQHTGELFF

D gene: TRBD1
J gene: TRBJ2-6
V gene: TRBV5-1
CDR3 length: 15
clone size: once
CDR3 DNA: TGCGCCAGCGGACAGGGTACCCCTGGGGCCAACGTCCTGACTTTC
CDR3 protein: CASGQGTPGANVLTF

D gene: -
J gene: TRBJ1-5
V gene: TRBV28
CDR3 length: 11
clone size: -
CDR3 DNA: TGTGCCAGCAGTGGCCATCAGCCCCAGCATTTT
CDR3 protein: CASSGHQPQHF

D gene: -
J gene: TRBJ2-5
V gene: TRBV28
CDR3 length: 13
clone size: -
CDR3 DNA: TGTGCCAGCATGGCTAGGTGGCAAGAGACCCAGTACTTC
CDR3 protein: CASMARWQETQYF

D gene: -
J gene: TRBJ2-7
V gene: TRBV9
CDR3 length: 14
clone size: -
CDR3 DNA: TGTGCCAGCAGCGTTCTCGGGGGTCCCTACGAGCAGTACTTC
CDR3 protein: CASSVLGGPYEQYF

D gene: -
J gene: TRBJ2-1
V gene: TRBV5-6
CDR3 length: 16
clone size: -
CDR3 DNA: TGTGCCAGCAGCTTGGGCCGGCTAGAGGCCTACAATGAGCAGTTCTTC
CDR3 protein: CASSLGRLEAYNEQFF